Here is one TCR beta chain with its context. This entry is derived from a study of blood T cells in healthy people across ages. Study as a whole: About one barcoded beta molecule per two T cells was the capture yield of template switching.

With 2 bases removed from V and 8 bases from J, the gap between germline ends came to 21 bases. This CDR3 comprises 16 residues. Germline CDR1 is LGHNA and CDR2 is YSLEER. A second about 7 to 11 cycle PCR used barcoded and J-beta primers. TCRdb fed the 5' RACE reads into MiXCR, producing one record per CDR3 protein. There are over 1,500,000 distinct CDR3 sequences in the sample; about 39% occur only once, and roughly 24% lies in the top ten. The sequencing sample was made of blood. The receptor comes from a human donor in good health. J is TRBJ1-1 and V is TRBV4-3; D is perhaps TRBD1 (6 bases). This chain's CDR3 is CASSQLYEAGQHEAFF. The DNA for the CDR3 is TGCGCCAGCAGCCAACTTTACGAAGCAGGACAGCACGAAGCTTTCTTT.